This paragraph covers one T cell receptor (beta chain) sequence. Original processing notes: Reference gene primer amplification yielded estimated nucleated cell counts. Here immunoSEQ multiplex PCR was the method, and the copy in TCRdb shows in-frame clones only, minus some. The V and J calls and clone size are taken from that table; D and trimming were inferred from the DNA. Of around 99,000 clones listed, 90% are singletons. The sample originates from a study of blood T cell repertoires in COVID-19. Study context: Samples representing acute and convalescent COVID-19 were sourced from the United States, Italy and Spain. T cells, B-cell-depleted T cells, or PBMCs supplied cDNA or gDNA.

Trimming at V came to 5 bases and at J to 5 bases, leaving 9 bases not matched to a gene. Germline V lookup: CDR1 SGHTA, CDR2 FQGNSA. The CDR3 has 15 amino acids. Input material: peripheral blood. V is TRBV7-2 and J is TRBJ1-2, with TRBD1 matching over 9 bases. The source is a middle-aged man with acute or convalescent COVID-19. CDR3 DNA sequence: TGTGCCAGCAGCCTACGGGACAGGGTAGGGTATGGCTACACCTTC. Translating gives CASSLRDRVGYGYTF.